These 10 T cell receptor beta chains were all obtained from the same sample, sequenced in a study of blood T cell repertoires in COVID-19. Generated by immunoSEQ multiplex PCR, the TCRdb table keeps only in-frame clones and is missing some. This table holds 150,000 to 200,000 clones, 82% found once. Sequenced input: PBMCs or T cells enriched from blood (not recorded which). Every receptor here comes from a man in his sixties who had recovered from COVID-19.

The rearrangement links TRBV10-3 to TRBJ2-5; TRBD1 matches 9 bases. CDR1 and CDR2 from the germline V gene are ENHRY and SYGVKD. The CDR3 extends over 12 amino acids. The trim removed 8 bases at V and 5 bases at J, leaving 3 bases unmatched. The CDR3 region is CAIGQGRETQYF. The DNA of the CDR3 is TGTGCCATCGGACAGGGGAGGGAGACCCAGTACTTC.

This chain's CDR3 is CASTRVGGADEQFF. The CDR3 region has the DNA TGTGCCAGTACCCGTGTAGGGGGGGCCGATGAGCAGTTCTTC. The V and J genes are TRBV19 and TRBJ2-1, with D tentatively TRBD2 (7 bases). V lost 7 bases and J 8 bases, leaving 18 bases between the germline ends. From germline, CDR1 is LNHDA and CDR2 SQIVND (reference sequence). The CDR3 contains 14 residues.

This CDR3 reads CTSSQRGLVGNGGQFF. In DNA form, the CDR3 reads TGCACCAGCAGCCAAAGGGGACTAGTCGGCAATGGGGGGCAGTTCTTC. The chain combines TRBV1 with TRBJ2-1; TRBD2, the table's D call, lacks a check against the DNA. TRBV1 is annotated as a pseudogene. CDR3 length: 16 amino acids.

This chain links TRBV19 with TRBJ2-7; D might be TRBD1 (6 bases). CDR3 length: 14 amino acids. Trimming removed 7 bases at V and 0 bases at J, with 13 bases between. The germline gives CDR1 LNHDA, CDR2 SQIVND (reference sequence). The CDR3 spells CASNTGLSSYEQYF. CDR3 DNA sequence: TGTGCCAGTAACACAGGGCTAAGCTCCTACGAGCAGTACTTC.

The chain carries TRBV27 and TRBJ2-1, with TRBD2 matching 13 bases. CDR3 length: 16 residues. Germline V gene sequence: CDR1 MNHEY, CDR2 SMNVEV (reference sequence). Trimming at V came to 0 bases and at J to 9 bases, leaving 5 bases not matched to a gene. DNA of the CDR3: TGTGCCAGCAGTTTATCCGGGACTAGCGGGATCTCTGAGCAGTTCTTC. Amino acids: CASSLSGTSGISEQFF.

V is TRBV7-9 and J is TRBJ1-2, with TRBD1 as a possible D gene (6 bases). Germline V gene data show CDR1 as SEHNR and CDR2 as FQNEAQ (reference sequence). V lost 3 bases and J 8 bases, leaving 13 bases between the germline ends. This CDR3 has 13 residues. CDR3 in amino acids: CASSLEQGLGYTF. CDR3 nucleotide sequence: TGTGCCAGCAGCTTGGAACAGGGCTTAGGCTACACCTTC.

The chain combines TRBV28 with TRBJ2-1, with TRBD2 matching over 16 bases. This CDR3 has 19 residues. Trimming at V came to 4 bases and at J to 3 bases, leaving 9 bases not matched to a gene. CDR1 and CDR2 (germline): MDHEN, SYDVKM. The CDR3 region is CASSSGTSGRAGFYNEQFF. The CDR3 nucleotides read TGTGCCAGCAGTTCCGGGACTAGCGGGAGGGCCGGTTTCTACAATGAGCAGTTCTTC.

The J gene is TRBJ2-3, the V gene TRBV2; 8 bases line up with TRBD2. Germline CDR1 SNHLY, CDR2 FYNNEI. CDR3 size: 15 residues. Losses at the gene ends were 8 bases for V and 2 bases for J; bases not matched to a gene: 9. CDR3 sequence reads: CASGSGGDLTDTQYF. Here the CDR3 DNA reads TGTGCCAGCGGCTCGGGGGGGGATCTCACAGATACGCAGTATTTT.

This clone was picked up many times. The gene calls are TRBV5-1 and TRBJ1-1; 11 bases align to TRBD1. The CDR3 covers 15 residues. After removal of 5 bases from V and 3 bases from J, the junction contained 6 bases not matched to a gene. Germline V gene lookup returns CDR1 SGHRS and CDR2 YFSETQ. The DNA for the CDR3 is TGCGCCAGCAGGGAGGGGACAGGGGGTGACACTGAAGCTTTCTTT. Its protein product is CASREGTGGDTEAFF.

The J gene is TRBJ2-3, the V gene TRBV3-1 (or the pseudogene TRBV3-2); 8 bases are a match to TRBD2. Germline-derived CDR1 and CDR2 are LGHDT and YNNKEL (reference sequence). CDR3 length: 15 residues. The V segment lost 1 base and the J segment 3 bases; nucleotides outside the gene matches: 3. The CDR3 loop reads CASSQARLATDTQYF. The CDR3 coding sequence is TGTGCCAGCAGCCAAGCAAGACTAGCGACAGATACGCAGTATTTT.